This T cell receptor (beta chain) is from a study of control samples from healthy donors and cancer patients. Here immunoSEQ multiplex PCR was the method, and the copy in TCRdb shows in-frame clones only, minus some. The top ten clones hold about 19% of a sample with more than 100,000 clones, roughly 89% of them seen once. Between the trimmed V and J ends, which lost 2 bases and 2 bases, there was a span of 6 bases. The CDR3 is 13 amino acids. Germline V CDR1 and CDR2: SGHTA, FQGTGA. This receptor was taken from a man in his sixties with lung cancer. Sequencing was performed on PBMCs. The chain has TRBV7-3 and TRBJ2-5, with a possible D match to TRBD1 (5 bases). CDR3 sequence reads: CASSLDRQETQYF. The CDR3 region has the DNA TGTGCCAGCAGCTTAGACAGACAAGAGACCCAGTACTTC. Supplemented by reference TRBV7-3 and TRBJ2-5, the full variable domain reads GAGVSQTPSNKVTEKGKYVELRCDPISGHTALYWYRQSLGQGPEFLIYFQGTGAADDSGLPNDRFFAVRPEGSVSTLKIQRTERGDSAVYLCASSLDRQETQYFGPGTRLLVL.